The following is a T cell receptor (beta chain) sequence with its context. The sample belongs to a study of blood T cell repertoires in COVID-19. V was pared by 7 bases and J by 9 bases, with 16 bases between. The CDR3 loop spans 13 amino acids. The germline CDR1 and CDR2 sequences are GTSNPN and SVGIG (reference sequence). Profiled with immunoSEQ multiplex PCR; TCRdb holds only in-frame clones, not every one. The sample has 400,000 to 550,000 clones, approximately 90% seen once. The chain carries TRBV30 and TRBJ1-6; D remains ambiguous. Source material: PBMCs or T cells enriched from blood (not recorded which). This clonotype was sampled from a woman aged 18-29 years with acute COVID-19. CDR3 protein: CASNRRESSPLHF. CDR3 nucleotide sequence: TGTGCCTCAAATCGGAGGGAGAGTTCACCCCTCCACTTT. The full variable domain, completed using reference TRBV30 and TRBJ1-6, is SQTIHQWPATLVQPVGSPLSLECTVEGTSNPNLYWYRQAAGRGLQLLFYSVGIGQISSEVPQNLSASRPQDRQFILSSKKLLLSDSGFYLCASNRRESSPLHFGNGTRLTVT.